This T cell receptor beta chain comes out of a study of response to subunit inactivated influenza vaccine. V was trimmed by 3 bases and J by 8 bases, leaving 14 bases between them. The CDR3 length is 14 residues. TCRdb recomputed calls from the RT-PCR reads with MiXCR, one row per CDR3 protein. The sample has hundreds of thousands of distinct CDR3 sequences; roughly 25% are singletons. As concerns this clonotype: Its antigen is as yet unknown.

General observations from the study: After each seasonal influenza vaccination, few new T cells are recruited, the authors suggested.

This clonotype was sampled from a man aged 50-59 years who received an inactivated influenza vaccine. The chain is built from TRBV12-3 or TRBV12-4 and TRBJ2-1, with a possible D match to TRBD1 (7 bases). The source material was CD4+ T cells sorted from PBMCs, sampled more than 4 days after vaccination. The CDR3 sequence is CASSFVRGDDEQFF. CDR3 in DNA: TGTGCCAGCAGTTTTGTCAGGGGGGACGATGAGCAGTTCTTC.